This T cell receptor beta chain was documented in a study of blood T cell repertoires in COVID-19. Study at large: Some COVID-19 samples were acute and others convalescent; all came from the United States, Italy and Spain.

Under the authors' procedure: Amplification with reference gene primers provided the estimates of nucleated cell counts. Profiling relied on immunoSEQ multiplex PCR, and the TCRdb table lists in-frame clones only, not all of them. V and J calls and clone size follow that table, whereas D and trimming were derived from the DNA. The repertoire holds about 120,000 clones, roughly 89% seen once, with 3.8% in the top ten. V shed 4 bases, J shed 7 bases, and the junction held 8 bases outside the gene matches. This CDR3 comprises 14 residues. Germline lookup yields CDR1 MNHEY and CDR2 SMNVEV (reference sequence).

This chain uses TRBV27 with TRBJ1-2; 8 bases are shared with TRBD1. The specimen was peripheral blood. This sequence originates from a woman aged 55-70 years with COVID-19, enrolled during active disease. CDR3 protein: CASSSYRGEGGYTF. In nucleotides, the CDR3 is TGTGCCAGCAGTTCCTACAGGGGGGAGGGTGGCTACACCTTC.